This entry concerns a single T cell receptor beta chain. The entry originates in a study of blood T cell repertoires in COVID-19. Looking at the study overall: Sites in the United States, Italy and Spain provided acute and convalescent COVID-19 samples. PBMCs, B-cell-depleted T cells, or T cells were the source of the cDNA or gDNA that made up the material.

The CDR3 runs to 11 residues. The germline CDR1 and CDR2 sequences are LGHDT and YNNKEL (reference sequence). Between the trimmed V and J ends, which lost 4 bases and 4 bases, there was a span of 4 bases. In the authors' methods: Amplification of reference gene primers was used by the study to estimate nucleated cell counts. Method: immunoSEQ multiplex PCR; TCRdb's copy keeps in-frame clones and lacks some. The DNA was the basis for D and trimming; V, J and clone size are from that table. The table includes 180,000 or so clones, 85% to 90% detected once. The chain is built from TRBV3-1 (or the pseudogene TRBV3-2) and TRBJ1-1; unclear D gene. This sequence was found in a man younger than 35 with acute or convalescent COVID-19. The sequencing sample was made of peripheral blood. For the CDR3, the DNA is TGTGCCAGCAGCCTATTCACTGAAGCTTTCTTT. This gives the protein CASSLFTEAFF.